This TCR beta chain was sequenced for a study of brain T cells in children with intractable seizures. Study-wide findings and caveats: Viral specificity was inferred only from CDR3 similarity; HCMV serostatus was unknown.

A note on this clone: The antigen remains undetermined.

The data were produced by immunoSEQ multiplex PCR, yet TCRdb's version contains in-frame clones alone and is incomplete. The sample gives about 80,000 clones, around 91% of which show up once; approximately 25% is in the top ten. Surgery cases with the highest brain T cell transcript signatures were chosen for sequencing. Pre-surgery treatment included at least one anti-epileptic drug. The CDR3 runs 13 residues. Trimming stripped 5 bases from V and 5 bases from J, with 13 bases between. Germline V gene lookup returns CDR1 SGHNT and CDR2 YYREEE (reference sequence). The sample in question was peripheral blood, obtained at surgery. The chain joins TRBV5-4 to TRBJ1-2; D is uncertain. The receptor was isolated from a girl aged 2-10 years with Rasmussen encephalitis and intractable seizures. In nucleotides, the CDR3 is TGTGCCAGCAGTTTCCGGGCCCGATATGGCTACACCTTC. Its translation is CASSFRARYGYTF.